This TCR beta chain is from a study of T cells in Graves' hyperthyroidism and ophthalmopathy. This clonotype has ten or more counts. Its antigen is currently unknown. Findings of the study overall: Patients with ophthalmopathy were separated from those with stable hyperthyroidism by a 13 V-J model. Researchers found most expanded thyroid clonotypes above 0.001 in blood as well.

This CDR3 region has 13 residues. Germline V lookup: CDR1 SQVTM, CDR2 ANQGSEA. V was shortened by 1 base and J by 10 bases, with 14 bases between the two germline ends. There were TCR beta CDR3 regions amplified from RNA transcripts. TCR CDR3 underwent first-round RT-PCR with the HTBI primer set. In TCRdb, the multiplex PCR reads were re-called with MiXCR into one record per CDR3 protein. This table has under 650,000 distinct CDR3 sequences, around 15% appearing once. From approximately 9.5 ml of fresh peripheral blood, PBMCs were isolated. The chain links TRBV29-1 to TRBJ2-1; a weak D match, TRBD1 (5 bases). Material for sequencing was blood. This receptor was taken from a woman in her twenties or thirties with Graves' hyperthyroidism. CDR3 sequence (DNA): TGCAGCGTTGAAGGTCGACAGTTGCTCGAGCAGTTCTTC. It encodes CSVEGRQLLEQFF.